These 26 T cell receptor beta chains were sequenced from one sample in a study of siplizumab effects on memory and regulatory T cells (dated by TCRdb to between 2018 and 2021). Libraries were prepared through the immunoSEQ multiplex PCR assay. TCRdb holds this immuneACCESS table with in-frame rearrangements only. Some clones are missing; in checked studies, unresolved V genes explain under half, and the rest has no known cause. Counted in this sample were tens of thousands of clones; around 97% of them appeared once. The top ten constitute 0.9% to 1.2% of the sample. Sequencing used naive CD8+ T cells sorted from blood. The sample's cell subset or site label, decoded: unstimulated naive T cells. Receptor source: a human donor in good health.

The V call is TRBV29-1, the J call TRBJ2-5; 9 positions match TRBD1. Germline V lookup: CDR1 SQVTM, CDR2 ANQGSEA. The CDR3 is 13 residues long. The J segment lost 4 bases and the V segment lost 1 base, leaving 1 base of the junction unmatched. The CDR3 DNA follows: TGCAGCGTTGAAGGGGACAGGGCAGAGACCCAGTACTTC. Residues: CSVEGDRAETQYF.

The rearrangement links TRBV29-1 to TRBJ2-1; D is perhaps TRBD2 (5 bases). V lost 6 bases, J lost 10 bases, and 19 bases lay in between. In germline, CDR1 is SQVTM, CDR2 ANQGSEA. This CDR3 is 13 amino acids long. The chain's CDR3 is CSVPTRGEREQFF. The CDR3 bases are TGCAGCGTCCCGACCCGGGGAGAGCGGGAGCAGTTCTTC.

This chain connects TRBV28 to TRBJ1-5; D might be TRBD1 (5 bases). Trimming stripped 5 bases from V and 7 bases from J, with 15 bases between. The CDR3 runs 14 residues. Germline V gene data show CDR1 as MDHEN and CDR2 as SYDVKM. The CDR3 loop is CASSISRDYQPQHF. In nucleotides, the CDR3 is TGTGCCAGCAGTATTTCCCGGGACTACCAGCCCCAGCATTTT.

J is TRBJ2-3 and V is TRBV5-5, with TRBD1 matching over 7 bases. CDR3 length equals 15 residues. The ends lost 0 bases at V and 4 bases at J; junction bases unmatched: 5. Germline CDR1 and CDR2: SGHKS and YYEKEE (reference sequence). The CDR3 reads CASSLEGALADTQYF. CDR3 coding DNA: TGTGCCAGCAGCTTGGAGGGGGCTTTGGCAGATACGCAGTATTTT.

The gene calls are TRBV27 and TRBJ2-7; D unclear. V shed 3 bases and J shed 2 bases, with 8 bases lying between them. The germline gives CDR1 MNHEY, CDR2 SMNVEV (reference sequence). This CDR3 spans 13 amino acids. This chain's CDR3 is CASSFKETYEQYF. DNA of the CDR3: TGTGCCAGCAGTTTTAAGGAGACCTACGAGCAGTACTTC.

The chain combines TRBV6-6 with TRBJ2-5; no definite D call. The CDR3 length is 11 residues. V dropped 0 bases and J dropped 4 bases, with 0 bases sitting between them. Germline lookup yields CDR1 MNHNY and CDR2 SVGAGI (reference sequence). In DNA form, the CDR3 reads TGTGCCAGCAGTTACTCAGAGACCCAGTACTTC. Translation: CASSYSETQYF.

V usage is TRBV5-5 and J usage is TRBJ2-3; 7 bases map to TRBD1. The CDR3 is made up of 15 amino acids. Germline CDR1 is SGHKS and CDR2 is YYEKEE (reference sequence). Trimming removed 0 bases from V and 4 bases from J; junction bases left unmatched: 5. The chain's CDR3 is CASSLEGGAADTQYF. DNA for the CDR3: TGTGCCAGCAGCTTGGAAGGGGGCGCCGCAGATACGCAGTATTTT. The entire variable domain, with the rest obtained from reference TRBV5-5 and TRBJ2-3, is as follows: DAGVTQSPTHLIKTRGQQVTLRCSPISGHKSVSWYQQVLGQGPQFIFQYYEKEERGRGNFPDRFSARQFPNYSSELNVNALLLGDSALYLCASSLEGGAADTQYFGPGTRLTVL.

About this clone itself: The sample has other DNA sequences that encode this CDR3 too. V usage is TRBV7-9 and J usage is TRBJ2-2; D is unresolved. The germline CDR1 and CDR2 sequences are SEHNR and FQNEAQ (reference sequence). The CDR3 is made up of 12 amino acids. V lost 5 bases and J lost 5, with 6 bases in between. The CDR3 here is CASSLGTGELFF. The CDR3 DNA is TGTGCCAGCAGCCTGGGAACCGGGGAGCTGTTTTTT.

The chain joins TRBV7-9 to TRBJ1-4, with D possibly matching TRBD1 (6 bases). The ends were cut back, 1 base at V and 5 bases at J, with 17 bases in the middle. Per germline, CDR1 SEHNR and CDR2 FQNEAQ (reference sequence). This CDR3 spans 17 amino acids. CDR3 amino acids: CASSLGASGGLNEKLFF. The CDR3, as DNA: TGTGCCAGCAGCTTAGGTGCATCCGGGGGCCTAAATGAAAAACTGTTTTTT.

V is TRBV30 and J is TRBJ1-2, with a possible D match to TRBD1 (6 bases). Per germline, CDR1 GTSNPN and CDR2 SVGIG (reference sequence). The V and J ends lost 3 bases and 3 bases respectively, with 11 bases between them. CDR3 length: 13 residues. The CDR3 protein is CAWSVGADYGYTF. For the CDR3, the DNA is TGTGCCTGGAGCGTGGGGGCCGACTATGGCTACACCTTC.

The rearrangement uses TRBV6-1 and TRBJ2-7; 7 bases are shared with TRBD2. V shed 2 bases and J 5 bases; nucleotides not matched to a gene: 3. Per germline, CDR1 MNHNS and CDR2 SASEGT. The CDR3 sequence is 13 residues long. The CDR3 loop reads CASSESAGNEQYF. The CDR3 DNA is TGTGCCAGCAGTGAATCAGCGGGGAACGAGCAGTACTTC.

The chain has TRBV9 and TRBJ2-7; the match to TRBD2 covers 9 bases. Germline assignment: CDR1 SGDLS and CDR2 YYNGEE. The CDR3 is 15 amino acids. Germline trimming cut 4 bases from V and 1 base from J; bases unmatched to any gene: 6. CDR3 region: CASSKAGGSSYEQYF. CDR3 in DNA: TGTGCCAGCAGCAAAGCGGGAGGCAGTTCCTACGAGCAGTACTTC.

The V and J genes are TRBV28 and TRBJ2-3, with D uncertain. The CDR3 is 14 residues long. V lost 1 base and J 11 bases, leaving 16 bases between the germline ends. CDR1 MDHEN and CDR2 SYDVKM come from the germline V gene. Here the CDR3 DNA reads TGTGCCAGCAGTTTATTTTCTCGGCAGAGTAAGCAGTATTTT. Residues: CASSLFSRQSKQYF.

The chain links TRBV4-2 to TRBJ1-1, with D maybe TRBD1 (6 bases). V was shortened by 0 bases and J by 1 base, with 9 bases between the two germline ends. Germline V gene sequence: CDR1 LGHNA, CDR2 YNFKEQ. This CDR3 has 15 residues. CDR3 DNA: TGTGCCAGCAGCCAAGATCAGACAGGGAACACTGAAGCTTTCTTT. Translating gives CASSQDQTGNTEAFF.

The genes are TRBV27 and TRBJ2-2; 8 nucleotides line up with TRBD2. This CDR3 region has 16 residues. Germline CDR1 MNHEY, CDR2 SMNVEV (reference sequence). V dropped 5 bases and J dropped 5; count of bases not matched to a gene: 10. CDR3 in DNA: TGTGCCAGCAGTCCACCGGGAGGGATACTAACCGGGGAGCTGTTTTTT. Its translation is CASSPPGGILTGELFF.

The CDR3 region is CASSVSGVNQPQHF. The CDR3 DNA reads as TGTGCCAGCAGCGTATCAGGGGTCAATCAGCCCCAGCATTTT. This chain links TRBV9 with TRBJ1-5; a weak D match, TRBD1 (6 bases). V gave up 1 base and J gave up 3 bases, with 8 bases separating them. Germline V gene lookup returns CDR1 SGDLS and CDR2 YYNGEE. The CDR3 consists of 14 residues.

The chain couples TRBV4-1 to TRBJ2-1, with unresolved D. CDR3 length: 13 residues. The V and J ends lost 1 base and 6 bases respectively, with 7 bases between them. Looked up from germline, CDR1 is MGHRA and CDR2 is YSYEKL. The DNA for the CDR3 is TGCGCCAGCAGCCAAGCCACTCGCAATGAGCAGTTCTTC. Its protein product is CASSQATRNEQFF.

This chain links TRBV5-6 with TRBJ2-2; D might be TRBD1 (6 bases). Per the germline V gene, CDR1 is SGHDT and CDR2 is YYEEEE. Trimming shortened V by 2 bases and J by 4 bases, and 9 bases separated the two germline ends. This CDR3 is 14 amino acids long. The CDR3 loop reads CASSFTTGTGELFF. The CDR3 DNA follows: TGTGCCAGCAGCTTTACGACAGGCACCGGGGAGCTGTTTTTT.

This clone was seen a single time. The chain combines TRBV4-2 with TRBJ2-7, with D unresolved. The CDR3 covers 15 residues. Germline V CDR1 and CDR2: LGHNA, YNFKEQ. The germline V and J ends were trimmed by 1 base and 0 bases, with 10 bases remaining between them. CDR3 protein: CASSQVWESSYEQYF. Here the CDR3 DNA reads TGTGCCAGCAGCCAAGTATGGGAATCCTCCTACGAGCAGTACTTC.

This sequence joins TRBV28 and TRBJ2-2; D remains unclear. With 5 bases removed from V and 3 bases from J, the gap between germline ends came to 10 bases. This CDR3 spans 14 amino acids. Germline V gene lookup returns CDR1 MDHEN and CDR2 SYDVKM. CDR3 sequence (DNA): TGTGCCAGCAGTACATATCCCCACACCGGGGAGCTGTTTTTT. As protein: CASSTYPHTGELFF.

This clone was detected a few times. This rearrangement joins TRBV2 to TRBJ1-5; D call uncertain. Germline V gives CDR1 SNHLY, CDR2 FYNNEI. V was trimmed by 4 bases and J by 1 base, leaving 2 bases between them. The CDR3 totals 12 residues. The CDR3 loop is CASSASNQPQHF. DNA of the CDR3: TGTGCCAGCAGTGCCAGCAATCAGCCCCAGCATTTT.

The gene calls are TRBV9 and TRBJ1-2; 9 bases are shared with TRBD1. V was pared by 1 base and J by 6 bases, with 4 bases of the junction left unmatched. This CDR3 contains 14 residues. CDR1 is SGDLS and CDR2 is YYNGEE in the germline V gene. The CDR3 loop is CASSVNDRGNGYTF. The CDR3 DNA sequence: TGTGCCAGCAGCGTAAACGACAGGGGGAATGGCTACACCTTC.

The chain links TRBV7-8 to TRBJ2-7, with D unresolved. The V gene lost 2 bases and the J gene lost 1 base, with 9 bases spanning the gap. The CDR3 runs 14 residues. CDR1 is SGHVS and CDR2 is FQNEAQ in the germline V gene. CDR3 sequence: CASSLIQDSYEQYF. The CDR3 DNA reads TGTGCCAGCAGCTTAATCCAGGATTCCTACGAGCAGTACTTC.

This chain connects TRBV19 to TRBJ1-5, with D possibly being TRBD1 (5 bases). Germline V gene lookup returns CDR1 LNHDA and CDR2 SQIVND (reference sequence). This CDR3 has 15 amino acids. Trimming took 7 bases from V and 1 from J, leaving 14 bases between them. CDR3 protein: CASTVGRGSNQPQHF. CDR3 coding DNA: TGTGCCAGTACCGTCGGCCGGGGGAGCAATCAGCCCCAGCATTTT.

This clone was observed a single time. CDR3 in DNA: TGTGCCAGCAGCCCCCGGCCGGGGACAGGGGGCATCTACGAGCAGTACTTC. This sequence encodes CASSPRPGTGGIYEQYF. This rearrangement joins TRBV5-6 to TRBJ2-7; 12 nucleotides align to TRBD1. Germline V gene lookup returns CDR1 SGHDT and CDR2 YYEEEE. The CDR3 is 17 amino acids. J gave up 3 bases and V 4 bases, and 11 bases lay outside the gene matches. Together with reference TRBV5-6 and TRBJ2-7, the CDR3 gives the full variable domain: DAGVTQSPTHLIKTRGQQVTLRCSPKSGHDTVSWYQQALGQGPQFIFQYYEEEERQRGNFPDRFSGHQFPNYSSELNVNALLLGDSALYLCASSPRPGTGGIYEQYFGPGTRLTVT.

V and J are TRBV15 and TRBJ2-7, with 11 positions matching TRBD1. CDR1 and CDR2 (germline): LNHNV, YYDKDF (reference sequence). The CDR3 has 13 amino acids. Unmatched junction bases numbered 5, after V lost 6 bases and J lost 7 bases. CDR3 sequence reads: CATSTGTGGEQYF. CDR3 in DNA: TGTGCCACCAGTACCGGGACAGGGGGTGAGCAGTACTTC.